This T cell receptor (beta chain) originates from a study of Ad26.COV2.S vaccination and SARS-CoV-2 variants. The protocol was immunoSEQ multiplex PCR, while the TCRdb copy is restricted to in-frame clones and leaves out a portion. Of hundreds of thousands of clones listed, approximately 86% are singletons. Germline V gene sequence: CDR1 SGHDT, CDR2 YYEEEE. This CDR3 region has 11 residues. Between the trimmed V and J ends, which lost 3 bases and 5 bases, there was a span of 5 bases. This clone was seen a handful of times. Indicated treatment: 15 to 20 received Ad26.COV2.S at low or high dose, single or two shots; 5 received placebo; per-sample allocation not given. The samples were gathered on day 63 after the first injection of vaccine or placebo.

The receptor was isolated from a person aged 18 to 59 who received the Ad26.COV2.S COVID-19 vaccine or a placebo. The source was peripheral blood, collected in a trial of Ad26.COV2.S vaccine versus placebo. The V call is TRBV5-6, the J call TRBJ1-2; no clear D gene. CDR3 nucleotides: TGTGCCAGCAGCTACGGTTATGGCTACACCTTC. It encodes CASSYGYGYTF. Full variable domain (rest looked up from reference TRBV5-6 and TRBJ1-2): DAGVTQSPTHLIKTRGQQVTLRCSPKSGHDTVSWYQQALGQGPQFIFQYYEEEERQRGNFPDRFSGHQFPNYSSELNVNALLLGDSALYLCASSYGYGYTFGSGTRLTVV.